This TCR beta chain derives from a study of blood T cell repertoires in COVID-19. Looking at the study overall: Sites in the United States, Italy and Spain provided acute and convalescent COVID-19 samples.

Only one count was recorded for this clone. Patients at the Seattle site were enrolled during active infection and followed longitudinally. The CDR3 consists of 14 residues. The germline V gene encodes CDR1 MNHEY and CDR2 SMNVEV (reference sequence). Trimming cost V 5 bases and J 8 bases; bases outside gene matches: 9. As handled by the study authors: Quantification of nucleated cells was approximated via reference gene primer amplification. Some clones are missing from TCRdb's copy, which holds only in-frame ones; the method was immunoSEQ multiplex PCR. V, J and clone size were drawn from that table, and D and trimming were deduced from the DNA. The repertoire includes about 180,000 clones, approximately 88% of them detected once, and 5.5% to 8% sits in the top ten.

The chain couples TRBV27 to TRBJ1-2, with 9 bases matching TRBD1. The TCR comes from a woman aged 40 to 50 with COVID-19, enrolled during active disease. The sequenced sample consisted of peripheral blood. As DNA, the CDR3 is TGTGCCAGCAGTCTACAGGGGGCGCTTCAAGGCTACACCTTC. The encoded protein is CASSLQGALQGYTF.